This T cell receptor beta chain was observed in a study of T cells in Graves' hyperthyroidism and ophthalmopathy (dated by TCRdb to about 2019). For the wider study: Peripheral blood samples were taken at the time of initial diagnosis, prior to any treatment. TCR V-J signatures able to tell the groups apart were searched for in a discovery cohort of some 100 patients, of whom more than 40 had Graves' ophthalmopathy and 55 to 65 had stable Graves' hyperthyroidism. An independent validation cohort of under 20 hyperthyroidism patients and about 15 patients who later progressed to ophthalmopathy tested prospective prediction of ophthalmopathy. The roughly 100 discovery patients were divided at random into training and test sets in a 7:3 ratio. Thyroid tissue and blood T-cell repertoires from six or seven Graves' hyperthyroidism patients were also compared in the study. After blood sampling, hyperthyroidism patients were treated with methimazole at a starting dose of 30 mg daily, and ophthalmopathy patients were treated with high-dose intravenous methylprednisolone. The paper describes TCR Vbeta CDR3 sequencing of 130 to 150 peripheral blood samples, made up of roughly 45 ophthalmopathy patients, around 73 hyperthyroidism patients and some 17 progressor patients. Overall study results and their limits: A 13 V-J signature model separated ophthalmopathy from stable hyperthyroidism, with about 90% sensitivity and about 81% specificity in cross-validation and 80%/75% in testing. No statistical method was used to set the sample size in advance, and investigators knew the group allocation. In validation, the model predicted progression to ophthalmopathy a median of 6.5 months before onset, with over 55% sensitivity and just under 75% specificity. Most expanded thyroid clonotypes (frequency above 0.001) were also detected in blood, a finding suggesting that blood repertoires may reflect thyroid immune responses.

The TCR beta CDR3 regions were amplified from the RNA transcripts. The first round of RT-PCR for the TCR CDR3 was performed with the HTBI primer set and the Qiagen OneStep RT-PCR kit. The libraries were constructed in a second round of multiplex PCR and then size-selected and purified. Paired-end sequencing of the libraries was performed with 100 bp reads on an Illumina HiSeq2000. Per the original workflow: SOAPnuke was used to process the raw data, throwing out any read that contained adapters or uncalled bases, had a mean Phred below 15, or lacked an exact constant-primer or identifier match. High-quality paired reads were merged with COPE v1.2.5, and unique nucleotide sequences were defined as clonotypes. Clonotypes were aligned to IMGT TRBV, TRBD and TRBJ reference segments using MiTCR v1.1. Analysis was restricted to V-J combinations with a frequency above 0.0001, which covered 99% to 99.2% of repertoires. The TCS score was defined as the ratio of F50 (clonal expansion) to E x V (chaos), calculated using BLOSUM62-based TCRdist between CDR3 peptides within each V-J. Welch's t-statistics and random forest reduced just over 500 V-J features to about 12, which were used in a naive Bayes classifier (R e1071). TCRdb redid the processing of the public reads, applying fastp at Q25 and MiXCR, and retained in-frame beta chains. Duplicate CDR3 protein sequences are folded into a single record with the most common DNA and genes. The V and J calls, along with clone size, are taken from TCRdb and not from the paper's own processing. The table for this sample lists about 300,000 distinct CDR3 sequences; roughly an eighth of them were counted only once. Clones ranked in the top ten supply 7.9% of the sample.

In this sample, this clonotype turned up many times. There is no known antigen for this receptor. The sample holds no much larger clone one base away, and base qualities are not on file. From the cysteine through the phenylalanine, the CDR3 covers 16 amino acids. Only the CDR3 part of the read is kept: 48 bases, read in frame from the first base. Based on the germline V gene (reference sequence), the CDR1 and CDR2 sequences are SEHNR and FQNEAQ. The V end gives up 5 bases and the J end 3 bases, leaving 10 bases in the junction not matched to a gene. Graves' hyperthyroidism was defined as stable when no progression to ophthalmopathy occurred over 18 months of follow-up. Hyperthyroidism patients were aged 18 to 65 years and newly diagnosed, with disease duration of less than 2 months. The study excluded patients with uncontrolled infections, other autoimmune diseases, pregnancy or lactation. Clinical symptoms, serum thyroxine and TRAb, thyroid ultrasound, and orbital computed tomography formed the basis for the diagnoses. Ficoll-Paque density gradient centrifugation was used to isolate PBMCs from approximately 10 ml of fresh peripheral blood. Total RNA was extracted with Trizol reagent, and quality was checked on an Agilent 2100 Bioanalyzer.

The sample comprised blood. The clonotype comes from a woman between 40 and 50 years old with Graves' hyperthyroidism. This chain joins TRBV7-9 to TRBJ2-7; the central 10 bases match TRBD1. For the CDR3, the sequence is CASSKSSGDRGYEQYF. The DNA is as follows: TGTGCCAGCAGCAAGAGTTCGGGGGACAGGGGCTACGAGCAGTACTTC.